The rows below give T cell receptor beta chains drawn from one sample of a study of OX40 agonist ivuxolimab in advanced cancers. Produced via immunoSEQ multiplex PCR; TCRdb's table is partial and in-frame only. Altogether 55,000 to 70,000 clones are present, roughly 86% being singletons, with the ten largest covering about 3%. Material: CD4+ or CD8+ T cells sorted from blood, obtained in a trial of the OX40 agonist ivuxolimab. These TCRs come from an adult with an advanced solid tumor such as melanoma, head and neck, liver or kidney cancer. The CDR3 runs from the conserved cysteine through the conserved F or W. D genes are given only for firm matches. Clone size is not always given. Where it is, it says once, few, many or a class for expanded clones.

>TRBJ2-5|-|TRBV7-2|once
TGTGCCAGCAGCACATCTTCCGGTCGGAAAGAGACCCAGTACTTC
CASSTSSGRKETQYF
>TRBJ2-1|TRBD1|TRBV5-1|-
TGCGCCAGCAGCTCGCTGACAGGGAGATACAATGAGCAGTTCTTC
CASSSLTGRYNEQFF
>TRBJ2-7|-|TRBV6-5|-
TGTGCCAGCAGTTACCCCACCGGGCAGGGGAACTACGAGCAGTACTTC
CASSYPTGQGNYEQYF
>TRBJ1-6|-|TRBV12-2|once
TGTGCAAGTCGCTTAGGTGGCAGAGGTAATTCACCCCTCCACTTT
CASRLGGRGNSPLHF
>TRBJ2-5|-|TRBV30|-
TGTGCCTGGAGTACGGGCCAAGAGACCCAGTACTTC
CAWSTGQETQYF
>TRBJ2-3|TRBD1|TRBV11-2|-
TGTGCCAGCAGCTTAGGGACAGGGATAGCCACAGATACGCAGTATTTT
CASSLGTGIATDTQYF
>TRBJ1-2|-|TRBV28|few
TGTGCCAGCAGTTTATCTCGGGGGGAGGGGTATGGCTACACCTTC
CASSLSRGEGYGYTF
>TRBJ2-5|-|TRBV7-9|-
TGTGCCTCGGGGGATATGGAGACCCAGTACTTC
CASGDMETQYF
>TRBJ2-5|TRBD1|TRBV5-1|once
TGCGCCAGCAGCTCCGAACCAACACGGGGGACAGGGCAAGAGACCCAGTACTTC
CASSSEPTRGTGQETQYF
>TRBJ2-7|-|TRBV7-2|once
TGTGCCAGCAGCTTAGGGGACGCGCTCATCTACGAGCAGTACTTC
CASSLGDALIYEQYF
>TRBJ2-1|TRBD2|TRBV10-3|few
TGTGCCATCAGGGCGGGGGGGGCTCCCAATGAGCAGTTCTTC
CAIRAGGAPNEQFF
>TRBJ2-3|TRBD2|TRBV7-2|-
TGTGCCAGCAGCTTAGCGGGTAGCGGGGGGGGAGATACGCAGTATTTT
CASSLAGSGGGDTQYF
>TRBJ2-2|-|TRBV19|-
TGTGCCAGTAGCACTCAGAACACCGGGGAGCTGTTTTTT
CASSTQNTGELFF
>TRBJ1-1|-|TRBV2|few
TGTGCCAGCAGCTACTCTACAGGATACACTGAAGCTTTCTTT
CASSYSTGYTEAFF
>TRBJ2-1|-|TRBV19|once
TGTGCCAGTACCTCTCGGACTATCTATGAGCAGTTCTTC
CASTSRTIYEQFF
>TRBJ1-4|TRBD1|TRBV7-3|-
TGTGCCAGCAGCTTACAGACAGGGGACAATGAAAAACTGTTTTTT
CASSLQTGDNEKLFF
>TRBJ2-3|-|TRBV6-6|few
TGTGCCAGCAAAATGACAAACACAGATACGCAGTATTTT
CASKMTNTDTQYF
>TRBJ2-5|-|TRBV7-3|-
TGTGCCAGCAGCTCCTCTCGGGTAAGAGAGACCCAGTACTTC
CASSSSRVRETQYF
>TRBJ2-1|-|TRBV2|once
TGTGCCAGCAGCTTCGACGGGGCTAGCAATGAGCAGTTCTTC
CASSFDGASNEQFF
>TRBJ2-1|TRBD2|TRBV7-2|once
TGTGCCAGCAGGCCGCCGGGACTAGCGGAATACAATGAGCAGTTCTTC
CASRPPGLAEYNEQFF
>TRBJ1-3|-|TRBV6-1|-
TGTGCCAGCGAGGGGTTGGGAAACACCATATATTTT
CASEGLGNTIYF
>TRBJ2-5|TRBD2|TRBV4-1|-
TGCGCCAGCAGCCAAGGGCTTCGGGGGGGAGAGACCCAGTACTTC
CASSQGLRGGETQYF
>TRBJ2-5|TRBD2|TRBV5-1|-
TGCGCCAGCAGCTTGGGATACACTAGCGGGGGCAGCGAGACCCAGTACTTC
CASSLGYTSGGSETQYF
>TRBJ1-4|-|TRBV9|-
TGTGCCAGCAGCGTAGGAGGGGCCAAGCCCGAAAAACTGTTTTTT
CASSVGGAKPEKLFF
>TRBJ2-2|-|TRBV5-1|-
TGCGCCAGCAGCATTCAGACTGGTACCGGGGAGCTGTTTTTT
CASSIQTGTGELFF
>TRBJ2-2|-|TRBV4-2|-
TGTGCCAGCAGCCGTATGCAGGGGCCGGGCGGGGAGCTGTTTTTT
CASSRMQGPGGELFF
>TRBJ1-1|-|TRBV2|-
TGTGCCAGCAGCGTCCGGACCGCGAACACTGAAGCTTTCTTT
CASSVRTANTEAFF
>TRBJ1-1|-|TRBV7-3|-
TGTGCCAGTCGCTCTCATGAGAACACTGAAGCTTTCTTT
CASRSHENTEAFF
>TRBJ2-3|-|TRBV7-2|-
TGTGCCAGCAGCGCGCGGGGAACCAACACAGATACGCAGTATTTT
CASSARGTNTDTQYF
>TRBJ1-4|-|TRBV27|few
TGTGCCAGCAGTTTATCGCAGAGCCCGTTTGAAAAACTGTTTTTT
CASSLSQSPFEKLFF
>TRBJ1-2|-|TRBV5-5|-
TGTGCCAGCAGCTTGGTGGGGGACTATGGCTACACCTTC
CASSLVGDYGYTF
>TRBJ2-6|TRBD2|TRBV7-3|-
TGTGCCAGCAGCTTATATGTAGCGGGGGGTCCCTCTGGGGCCAACGTCCTGACTTTC
CASSLYVAGGPSGANVLTF
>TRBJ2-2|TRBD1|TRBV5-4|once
TGTGCCAGCAGCTTGGTGGGGGGACAGGTCGGGGAGCTGTTTTTT
CASSLVGGQVGELFF
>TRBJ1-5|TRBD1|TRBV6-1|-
TGTGCCAGCAGGATGACAGGGAACGGGCAGCCCCAGCATTTT
CASRMTGNGQPQHF
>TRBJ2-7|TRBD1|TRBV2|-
TGTGCCAGCACCCTAGGGACAGGGGACGCGTCACGATACGAGCAGTACTTC
CASTLGTGDASRYEQYF
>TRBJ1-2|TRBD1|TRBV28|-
TGTGCCAGCAGTGGACAGGGAGAAGGCTACACCTTC
CASSGQGEGYTF
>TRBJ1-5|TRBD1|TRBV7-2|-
TGTGCCAGCAGCCCAGGGGGCGGTCAGCCCCAGCATTTT
CASSPGGGQPQHF
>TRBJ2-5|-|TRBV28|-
TGTGCCAGCAGTTTCGTCGAGACCCAGTACTTC
CASSFVETQYF
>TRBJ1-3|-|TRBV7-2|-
TGTGCCAGCAGCTTAGGCAGCTCTGGAAACATCATATATTTT
CASSLGSSGNIIYF
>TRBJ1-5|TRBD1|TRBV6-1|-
TGTGCCAGCAGTGAAGTAGGGGACAGGGGGAAGCCCCAGCATTTT
CASSEVGDRGKPQHF
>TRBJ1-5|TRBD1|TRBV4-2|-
TGTGCCAGCAGCCAGGGTCCAGGGGGCGGTCAGCCCCAGCATTTT
CASSQGPGGGQPQHF
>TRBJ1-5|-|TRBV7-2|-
TGTGCCAGCAGCTTAGGGGCAGGGTTCAATCAGCCCCAGCATTTT
CASSLGAGFNQPQHF
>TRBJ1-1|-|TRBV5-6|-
TGTGCCAGCAGCTTGTACAGGGCCAAATCGGAAGCTTTCTTT
CASSLYRAKSEAFF
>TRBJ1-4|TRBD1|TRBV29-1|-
TGCAGCGTCCCGGGACAGGGAGACGAAAAACTGTTTTTT
CSVPGQGDEKLFF
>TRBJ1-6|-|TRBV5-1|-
TGCGCCAGACCGGGATCTCAGGCTCCGAGGGTCAATTCACCCCTCCACTTT
CARPGSQAPRVNSPLHF
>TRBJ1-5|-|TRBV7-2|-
TGTGCCAGCAGCTTAAACGTTAATCAGCCCCAGCATTTT
CASSLNVNQPQHF
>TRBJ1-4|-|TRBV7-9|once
TGTGCCAGCAGCTTCAGTGGAACTAATGAAAAACTGTTTTTT
CASSFSGTNEKLFF
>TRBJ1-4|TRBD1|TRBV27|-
TGTGCCAGCAGCCCGGACAGGGTTAATGAAAAACTGTTTTTT
CASSPDRVNEKLFF
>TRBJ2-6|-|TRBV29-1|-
TGCAGCGTTGCGTCGAGTTCTGGGGCCAACGTCCTGACTTTC
CSVASSSGANVLTF
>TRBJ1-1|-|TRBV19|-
TGTGCCAGTAGCCGCGCGAGCACTGAAGCTTTCTTT
CASSRASTEAFF
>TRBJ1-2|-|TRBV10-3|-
TGTGCCATCAGTGAGGGGGGGACTAGCTACACCTTC
CAISEGGTSYTF
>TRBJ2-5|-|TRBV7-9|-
TGTGCCAGCAGCTTAGATGGGACGGGGGTGGAGACCCAGTACTTC
CASSLDGTGVETQYF
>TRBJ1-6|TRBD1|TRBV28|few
TGTGCCAGCAGTTTACCCGACAGGGGTCAGTCACCCCTCCACTTT
CASSLPDRGQSPLHF